What follows are 8 T cell receptor beta chains derived from one specimen sequenced in a study of blood T cell repertoires in COVID-19. Profiling relied on immunoSEQ multiplex PCR, and the TCRdb table lists in-frame clones only, not all of them. The sample contains 200,000 to 250,000 clones, roughly nine tenths of which appear only once. What was sequenced was peripheral blood. The receptor source for this set is a man aged 55-75 years who had recovered from COVID-19.

The chain recombines TRBV7-9 with TRBJ2-7, with D possibly being TRBD1 (5 bases). Germline loops: CDR1 SEHNR, CDR2 FQNEAQ (reference sequence). The CDR3 sequence is 15 residues long. Trimming removed 1 base at V and 4 bases at J, with 14 bases between. CDR3 coding DNA: TGTGCCAGCAGCTTAGAGGCCAGGGCTACTTACGAGCAGTACTTC. This encodes CASSLEARATYEQYF.

The V and J genes are TRBV9 and TRBJ1-6; TRBD1 agrees at 9 bases. CDR1 is SGDLS, CDR2 YYNGEE, per germline. The trim removed 4 bases at V and 4 bases at J, leaving 6 bases unmatched. The CDR3 extends over 16 amino acids. The CDR3 is CASSPGTGTYNSPLHF. CDR3 sequence (DNA): TGTGCCAGCAGCCCTGGGACAGGGACGTATAATTCACCCCTCCACTTT.

V is TRBV7-3 and J is TRBJ2-2, with TRBD1 identical over 7 bases. CDR1 SGHTA and CDR2 FQGTGA come from the germline V gene. V shed 5 bases and J 0 bases; nucleotides not matched to a gene: 3. The CDR3 extends over 15 amino acids. DNA of the CDR3: TGTGCCAGCAGCCCCGGGACAGCGAACACCGGGGAGCTGTTTTTT. Its translation: CASSPGTANTGELFF.

The chain carries TRBV27 and TRBJ1-1; D unclear. The V gene's germline CDR1 is MNHEY and CDR2 SMNVEV (reference sequence). CDR3 length equals 13 residues. The V and J ends lost 3 bases and 3 bases respectively, with 8 bases between them. CDR3 nucleotides: TGTGCCAGCAGTTTTTGGCGGGACACTGAAGCTTTCTTT. Translation: CASSFWRDTEAFF.

As DNA, the CDR3 is TGTGCCACCAGCAGGGTAGCCGGGACAGGCTTGGAGCAGTACTTC. Translation: CATSRVAGTGLEQYF. The chain couples TRBV15 to TRBJ2-7; 8 bases line up with TRBD1. Germline-derived CDR1 and CDR2 are LNHNV and YYDKDF (reference sequence). Unmatched junction bases numbered 11, after V lost 3 bases and J lost 7 bases. This CDR3 region has 15 residues.

This clone was seen just once. The V call is TRBV6-1, the J call TRBJ1-2; 9 bases are a match to TRBD1. This CDR3 has 14 residues. Trimming cost V 3 bases and J 8 bases; bases outside gene matches: 7. The germline V gene has CDR1 MNHNS and CDR2 SASEGT. CDR3 nucleotides: TGTGCCAGCAGTGATCTCACAGGGGGCAGAGGCTACACCTTC. Its translation: CASSDLTGGRGYTF.

This chain links TRBV9 with TRBJ2-4, with TRBD2 matching 7 bases. The CDR3 has 13 residues. Germline V gene lookup returns CDR1 SGDLS and CDR2 YYNGEE. Losses at the gene ends were 4 bases for V and 15 bases for J; bases not matched to a gene: 13. The CDR3 is CASSPSGTGGRYF. CDR3 in DNA: TGTGCCAGCAGCCCTAGCGGTACAGGAGGTCGGTACTTC. Supplemented by reference TRBV9 and TRBJ2-4, the full variable domain reads DSGVTQTPKHLITATGQRVTLRCSPRSGDLSVYWYQQSLDQGLQFLIQYYNGEERAKGNILERFSAQQFPDLHSELNLSSLELGDSALYFCASSPSGTGGRYFGAGTRLSVL.

J is TRBJ1-6 and V is TRBV27; 7 bases match TRBD1. This CDR3 comprises 16 residues. Germline V CDR1 and CDR2: MNHEY, SMNVEV (reference sequence). Trimming cost V 7 bases and J 6 bases; bases outside gene matches: 12. CDR3 sequence (DNA): TGTGCCAGCACAGACAGGGCTCGGGGGTCTAATTCACCCCTCCACTTT. Amino acid sequence: CASTDRARGSNSPLHF.